The clone carrying this TCR beta chain occurred a few times. What it binds is unknown. This entry comes from a study of regulatory T cells in long-lasting Graves disease. Study observations and caveats: Patients whose Graves' disease persisted exhibited lower TCR diversity than those newly diagnosed.

Arm-PCR of CDR3 regions with iRepertoire HTBI primers generated TCR beta libraries. In the authors' methods: 60 or so TRBV and 11 to 15 TRBJ segments were identified across samples. MiXCR was run by TCRdb on the multiplex PCR reads, yielding one entry per CDR3 protein. The V and J calls and clone size are TCRdb's, not the authors'. The data contain hundreds of thousands of distinct CDR3 sequences, around 17% of them seen just once; the ten biggest clones take up less than 35%. The sample's time point: newly diagnosed GD, antithyroid drugs for less than 3 months. RNA extracted from PBMCs served as the sequencing template. CDR1 is DFQATT, CDR2 SNEGSKA, per germline (reference sequence). The trim removed 3 bases at V and 4 bases at J, leaving 1 base unmatched. The CDR3 runs to 13 residues. The data were also submitted as part of a second study, on T cells in Graves' hyperthyroidism and ophthalmopathy. As that study records: Also found in blood were most expanded thyroid clonotypes above 0.001.

J is TRBJ2-2 and V is TRBV20-1; TRBD1 matches at 8 bases. Sequenced material: peripheral blood mononuclear cells (PBMCs), taken at new diagnosis, from a patient treated with antithyroid drugs. This sequence was found in a man in his forties or fifties with Graves disease. CDR3: CSASTGGTGELFF. In nucleotides, the CDR3 is TGCAGTGCTAGTACAGGGGGCACCGGGGAGCTGTTTTTT.